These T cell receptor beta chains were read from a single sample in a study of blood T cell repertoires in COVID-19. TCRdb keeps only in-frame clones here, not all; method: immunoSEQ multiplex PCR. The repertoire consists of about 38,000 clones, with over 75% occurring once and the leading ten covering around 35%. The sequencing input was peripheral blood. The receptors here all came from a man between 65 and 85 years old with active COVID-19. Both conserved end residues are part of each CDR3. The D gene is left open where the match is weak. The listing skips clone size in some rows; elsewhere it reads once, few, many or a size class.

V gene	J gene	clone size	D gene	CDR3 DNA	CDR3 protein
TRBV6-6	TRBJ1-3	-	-	TGTGCCAGCAGTCCCTTGGCGGGGGCTACTGGAAACACCATATATTTT	CASSPLAGATGNTIYF
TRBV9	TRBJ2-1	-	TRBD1	TGTGCCAGCAGCCCGGTGGGACAGGGAAACCCCAATGAGCAGTTCTTC	CASSPVGQGNPNEQFF
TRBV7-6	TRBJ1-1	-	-	TGTGCCAGCAGCTTAGCACAGGGCGGGAACACTGAAGCTTTCTTT	CASSLAQGGNTEAFF
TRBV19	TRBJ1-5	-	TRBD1	TGTGCCAGTAAAGACAGCTCAGGGGGGAATCAGCCCCAGCATTTT	CASKDSSGGNQPQHF
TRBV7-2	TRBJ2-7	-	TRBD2	TGTGCCAGCAGCTTAAGTAATAGCGGGACCTACGAGCAGTACTTC	CASSLSNSGTYEQYF
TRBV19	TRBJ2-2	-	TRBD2	TGTGCCAGTAGTATAGGACTAGCGAAAACCGGGGAGCTGTTTTTT	CASSIGLAKTGELFF
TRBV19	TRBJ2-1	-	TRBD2	TGTGCCAGTAGTATAGTGGCGGGGGCCTACAATGAGCAGTTCTTC	CASSIVAGAYNEQFF
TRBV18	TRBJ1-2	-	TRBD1	TGTGCCAGCTCACCCTCGGGACAGGGGGTCGGACGGGGTGGCTACACCTTC	CASSPSGQGVGRGGYTF
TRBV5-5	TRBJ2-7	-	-	TGTGCCAGCAGCTTTAGTAGGCATCGGGGGAGCTCCTACGAGCAGTACTTC	CASSFSRHRGSSYEQYF
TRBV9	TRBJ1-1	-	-	TGTGCCAGCAGCGTGCAGACAGGGAACACTGAAGCTTTCTTT	CASSVQTGNTEAFF
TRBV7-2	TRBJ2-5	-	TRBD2	TGTGCCAGCAGCTTAGGGTCTAGCGGGGGGTTAGAGACCCAGTACTTC	CASSLGSSGGLETQYF
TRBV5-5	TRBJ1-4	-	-	TGTGCCAGCAGCACTGGGAGGTCTAATGAAAAACTGTTTTTT	CASSTGRSNEKLFF
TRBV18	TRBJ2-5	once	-	TGTGCCAGCTCAGGCGGAGGGGGCCTGGACCAAGAGACCCAGTACTTC	CASSGGGGLDQETQYF
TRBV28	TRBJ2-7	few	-	TGTGCCAGCAGTTTGGGCTCCTCCTACGAGCAGTACTTC	CASSLGSSYEQYF
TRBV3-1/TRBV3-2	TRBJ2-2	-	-	TGTGCCAGCAGCCACCTATACTTGAACACCGGGGAGCTGTTTTTT	CASSHLYLNTGELFF
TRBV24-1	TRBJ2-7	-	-	TGTGCCACCAGTGACGATACCGGGTCCTACGAGCAGTACTTC	CATSDDTGSYEQYF
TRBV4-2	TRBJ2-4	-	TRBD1	TGTGCCAGCAGCCCGCGAGTAAAGGGGGCCGTGGACATTCAGTACTTC	CASSPRVKGAVDIQYF
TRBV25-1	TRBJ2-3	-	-	TGTGCCAGCAGTGGAGGCGGGGAAACGCAGTATTTT	CASSGGGETQYF
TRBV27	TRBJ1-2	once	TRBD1	TGTGCCAGCAGTCCCTTCCCGGACAGGGTGGACTATGGCTACACCTTC	CASSPFPDRVDYGYTF
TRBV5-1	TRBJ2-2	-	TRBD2	TGCGCCAGCGCTCCCGAGCGGGGGATTAACACCGGGGAGCTGTTTTTT	CASAPERGINTGELFF
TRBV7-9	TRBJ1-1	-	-	TGTGCCAGCAGCTCCCGGTGGGAGACTGAAGCTTTCTTT	CASSSRWETEAFF
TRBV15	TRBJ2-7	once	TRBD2	TGTGCCACCAGCAAAATAACTAGCGGGGGATCCTACGAGCAGTACTTC	CATSKITSGGSYEQYF
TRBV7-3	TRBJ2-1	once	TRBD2	TGTGCCAGCAGCTTAGTCGACAGAAGGGAGCGGGAGGGGAATGAGCAGTTCTTC	CASSLVDRREREGNEQFF
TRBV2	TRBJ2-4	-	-	TGTGCCAGCAGTTTCAGGGGTAAAAACATTCAGTACTTC	CASSFRGKNIQYF
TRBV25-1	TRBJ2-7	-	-	TGTGCCAGCAGTTCCCCCAGGGGGGCCAAGGCATACGAGCAGTACTTC	CASSSPRGAKAYEQYF
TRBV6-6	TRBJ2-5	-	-	TGTGCCAGCAGAGCCTCGGGGACCCAGTACTTC	CASRASGTQYF
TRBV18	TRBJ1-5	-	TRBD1	TGTGCCAGCTCACCACTTCCGGGACAGGGGAATCAGCCCCAGCATTTT	CASSPLPGQGNQPQHF
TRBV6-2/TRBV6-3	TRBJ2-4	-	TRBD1	TGTGCCAGCAGTTACAGTCGTCTGACAGGGACAAGAAACATTCAGTACTTC	CASSYSRLTGTRNIQYF
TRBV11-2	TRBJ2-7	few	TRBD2	TGTGCCAGCAGCGCGGGGACTAGATCTTACGAGCAGTACTTC	CASSAGTRSYEQYF
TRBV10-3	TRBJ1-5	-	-	TGTGCCATCAGTGACCAGGCCAGCAATCAGCCCCAGCATTTT	CAISDQASNQPQHF
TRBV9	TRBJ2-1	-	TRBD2	TGTGCCAGCAGCGCCGGGACTAGCGGATACAATGAGCAGTTCTTC	CASSAGTSGYNEQFF
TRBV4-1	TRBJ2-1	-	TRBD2	TGCGCCAGCAGCCAAAGTGACGTAGCGGGGGGACCTTTTCTCTCCTACAATGAGCAGTTCTTC	CASSQSDVAGGPFLSYNEQFF
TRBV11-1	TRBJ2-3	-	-	TGTGCCAGCAGCCGCCGGAGGGGCACAGATACGCAGTATTTT	CASSRRRGTDTQYF
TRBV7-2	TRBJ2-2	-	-	TGTGCCAGCAGCTTAGGGTACTCTCCGGCGAACACCGGGGAGCTGTTTTTT	CASSLGYSPANTGELFF
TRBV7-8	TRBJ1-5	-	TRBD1	TGTGCCAGCAGCAATGACAGGGCCCAGCCCCAGCATTTT	CASSNDRAQPQHF
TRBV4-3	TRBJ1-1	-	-	TGCGCCAGCAGCCAAGATGAGGGGCGGGGGACTGAAGCTTTCTTT	CASSQDEGRGTEAFF
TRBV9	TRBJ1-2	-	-	TGTGCCAGCAGGGCGGGGGAGGGGGTAGGCTATGGCTACACCTTC	CASRAGEGVGYGYTF